The clone carrying this T cell receptor beta chain was seen at least ten times. Its cognate antigen is unknown. Mismatch with germline at one junction end may stem from a read error. This CDR3 comprises 14 residues. From germline, CDR1 is SEHNR and CDR2 FQNEAQ (reference sequence). These data originate in a study of early T cells in non-severe SARS-CoV-2 infection. Overall study: Unsorted whole blood bulk RNA was sequenced, with unpaired chains.

Whole-study findings and limits: Comparison of clonotypes with VDJdb favored anti-spike CD8 responses while missing private and CD4 specificities.

The TCR library protocol was used to attach unique molecular identifiers. These identifiers were attached to individual cDNA molecules. TCRdb ran MiXCR on the 5' RACE reads and lists one entry per CDR3 protein. Here the sample spans 43,000 or so distinct CDR3 sequences, over 3% being singletons. The V call is TRBV7-9, the J call TRBJ2-7; 9 nucleotides line up with TRBD1. This sequence originates from an adult who was a healthcare worker with PCR-confirmed SARS-CoV-2 infection or an uninfected control (not recorded which). Sequenced: whole blood. CDR3 nucleotide sequence: TGTGTCAGCAGCGGACAGGGGCCGATATACGAGCAGTACTTC. Its translation: CVSSGQGPIYEQYF.